Given below is one T cell receptor beta chain in context. This clone has more than one count but fewer than ten. Its antigen is unknown. Per-base qualities were not stored, and no clone one base away is much larger. These data originate in a study of OX40 agonist ivuxolimab in advanced cancers. Turning to the overall study: Ivuxolimab, which targeted the costimulatory receptor OX40 (CD134), was an agonistic, fully human IgG2 monoclonal antibody. Intravenous ivuxolimab was administered to patients every 2 weeks at six dose levels: 0.01, 0.1, 0.3, 1.5, 3 and 10 mg/kg. Of the approximately 54 dose-escalation patients, hepatocellular carcinoma was present in about 20, melanoma in some 15, renal cell carcinoma in 9 and head and neck cancer in 9. Peripheral TCRbeta sequencing aimed to test whether ivuxolimab altered TCR sequence diversity and caused clonal T-cell expansion. The dose-escalation cohort was around 83% male with a mean age of about 58 years, ranging from about 23 to 85. Partial responses were achieved by three dose-escalation patients, of whom one had hepatocellular carcinoma and two had cutaneous melanoma. The paper covers the monotherapy dose-escalation part of the phase I ivuxolimab trial, which included N of about 51 patients. Prior anti-PD-1, anti-PD-L1 or anti-CTLA-4 therapy was permitted, and checkpoint inhibitors had been received by under 50% of dose-escalation patients.

The trial excluded patients who had a history of autoimmune disease or who were on systemic immunosuppression. Peripheral blood for TCR sequencing was collected from all dose cohorts at baseline, on cycle 4 day 1, and on cycle 7 day 1. Samples came from an open-label, multicenter, first-in-human phase I dose-escalation trial of ivuxolimab. Adults with locally advanced or metastatic melanoma, renal cell, hepatocellular, or head and neck squamous cell carcinoma were enrolled in the trial. CD4+ and CD8+ T cells were sorted separately from peripheral blood before TCR sequencing. The V and J ends are trimmed by 8 bases and 4 bases, leaving 14 bases between them. Based on the germline V gene, the CDR1 and CDR2 sequences are MNHEY and SVGAGI. Counted from cysteine to phenylalanine, this CDR3 has 13 amino acids. Only the CDR3 DNA stays, 39 bases, in frame from base 1. General conclusions and limits of the study: Partial responders in the 0.1-3.0 mg/kg groups had among the lowest normalized peripheral clonal expansion, especially among CD8+ T cells. At doses of 0.1 to 3.0 mg/kg, clonal expansion of both CD4+ and CD8+ blood T cells was observed from baseline to week 6. On average, CD8+ T cells showed more expanded clones than CD4+ T cells after ivuxolimab. Which antigens the clonally expanded peripheral T cells were specific for was not determined. Low levels of normalized T-cell clonal expansion were also seen in some patients who did not respond.

Genomic DNA was isolated from the sorted cells so that the TCRbeta CDR3 region could be sequenced. TCRbeta CDR3 regions were sequenced using the immunoSEQ Assay. Imported from immuneACCESS, the table was reduced by TCRdb to in-frame sequences with V and J called. These copies leave out some clones; in studies compared against another copy, an unresolved V gene accounts for under half, and the cause of the remainder is not known. The table for this sample lists 120,000 or so clones; 85% to 95% of them were counted only once. More than 0.15% of the sample is held by the ten biggest clonotypes. The source is an adult with an advanced solid tumor such as melanoma, head and neck, liver or kidney cancer. Sample: CD4+ or CD8+ T cells sorted from blood, taken in a trial of the OX40 agonist ivuxolimab. The chain employs TRBV6-5 and TRBJ1-1; the D gene is unclear. The CDR3 here reads CASFLGYSTEAFF. The DNA reads TGTGCCAGCTTTTTGGGGTATAGCACTGAAGCTTTCTTT.